This T cell receptor (beta chain) was sequenced in a study of CD8 T cells in ankylosing spondylitis (dated by TCRdb to 2016 to 2017). The study in broad terms: To find TCR variants linked to disease, the study profiled T cell receptor beta repertoires in ankylosing spondylitis patients and healthy donors. Peripheral blood was sampled, and synovial fluid was also collected from ankylosing spondylitis patients. The full study cohort was made up of about two dozen ankylosing spondylitis patients and 108 healthy donors. The investigation overall reported the following: According to the report, matched synovial fluid samples from ankylosing spondylitis patients were significantly enriched for the disease-linked clones. Some motif variants were previously reported in synovial fluid and blood of reactive arthritis patients, suggesting common disease-initiation mechanisms. The disease-linked clones had a CD8+ phenotype and were found at relatively low frequencies in peripheral blood. Blood from ankylosing spondylitis patients appeared to be characterized by a TCR beta motif composed of under 10 highly homologous amino acid variants.

This clonotype was recorded at least ten times. Its cognate antigen has yet to be identified. It has no much larger one-base neighbor in the sample; base qualities were not kept. Instrument on record: Illumina HiSeq 2500. Quantitative 5'-RACE with molecular barcodes was the method used to prepare the TCR beta libraries. Regarding the original processing steps: To identify disease-linked TCR variants, a new computational method was used, one built on a probabilistic model of VDJ rearrangement. TCRdb reworked the public reads: Q25 trimming with fastp, MiXCR clone assembly, productive beta chains retained. Rows matching on CDR3 protein sequence are summarized as one entry with the most common DNA and genes. The V and J calls, along with clone size, are taken from TCRdb and not from the paper's own processing. The sample includes around 220,000 distinct CDR3 sequences, with 10% observed a single time. Roughly a fifth of the sample goes to the ten largest clones.

Sequenced: blood, either unsorted or a sorted T cell fraction (not recorded which). This receptor was identified in a male donor with ankylosing spondylitis or in good health (not recorded which).

The sequenced DNA is TGTGCCAGCAGCTTGGATGGCAGGGCACGCAATCAGCCCCAGCATTTT. Protein translation: CASSLDGRARNQPQHF. The chain is encoded by TRBV5-5 joined to TRBJ1-5; the best D guess is TRBD1, with 5 bases matching. Including the terminal cysteine and phenylalanine, the CDR3 comprises 16 residues. Solely the CDR3 DNA is kept, with 48 bases framed from the first base. The germline V gene encodes CDR1 SGHKS and CDR2 YYEKEE (reference sequence). Cut back by 0 bases and 2 bases, the V and J ends lie 12 bases apart.